This T cell receptor (beta chain) was captured in a study of blood T cell repertoires in COVID-19. The overall study: Samples representing acute and convalescent COVID-19 were sourced from the United States, Italy and Spain. T cells, B-cell-depleted T cells, or PBMCs supplied cDNA or gDNA.

As processed by the authors: Reference gene primer amplification yielded estimated nucleated cell counts. Assay used: immunoSEQ multiplex PCR; TCRdb lists only in-frame clones, some missing. The V and J calls and clone size were taken over from that table, and D and trimming were inferred from the DNA. The data hold fewer than 25,000 clones, with 86% observed a single time. Germline V lookup: CDR1 MNHEY, CDR2 SVGEGT. The CDR3 contains 15 residues. V shed 1 base and J shed 6 bases, with 13 bases lying between them. Sequences were obtained from peripheral blood. This clonotype originated in a man over 45 with active COVID-19. This rearrangement joins TRBV6-2 or TRBV6-3 to TRBJ2-1, with D maybe TRBD2 (6 bases). CDR3 nucleotide sequence: TGTGCCAGCAGTTACTGGGGCCTGGAGGGCAATGAGCAGTTCTTC. This gives the protein CASSYWGLEGNEQFF.